This entry concerns a single T cell receptor beta chain. Sequencing used immunoSEQ multiplex PCR; TCRdb keeps in-frame clones, though not all of them. This sample carries 760,000 or so clones, about 96% of them seen once, and the ten largest clones take under 0.3%. The data stem from a study of shared clonotypes between healthy human individuals. In the study overall: The cohort comprised a couple of women and a few men. Their ages spanned 18 to 49 years.

The length of the CDR3 is 17 residues. The germline V and J ends were trimmed by 4 bases and 2 bases, with 18 bases remaining between them. The germline CDR1 and CDR2 sequences are SGDLS and YYNGEE. Naive CD8 cells were CD45RO-negative, positively selected for CCR7, excluding terminally differentiated effector memory CD45RA+ cells. J is TRBJ2-2 and V is TRBV9, with D tentatively TRBD1 or TRBD2 (5 bases each). This clonotype was sampled from a man aged 30 to 39 in good health. Sequenced material: naive CD8+ T cells sorted from blood. Written as DNA, the CDR3 is TGTGCCAGCAGCCCATTCCTCGGACGGGACAACACCGGGGAGCTGTTTTTT. Amino acids: CASSPFLGRDNTGELFF.